The 31 T cell receptor beta chains below come from one sample, sequenced in a study of T-cell reconstitution after alpha-beta-depleted transplantation in children. TCRbeta library preparation incorporated unique molecular identifiers. A single record per CDR3 protein comes from TCRdb applying MiXCR to the PCR reads. The table lists about 980,000 distinct CDR3 sequences, roughly 29% of them singletons. The material sequenced was PBMCs, mostly from graft donor cells, taken 360 days after TCRalphabeta/CD19-depleted stem cell transplant. The source of these receptors is a boy in the first two years of life who had a stem cell transplant for SCID, so the T cells may come from the graft donor.

This chain uses TRBV28 with TRBJ2-1; D possibly corresponds to TRBD2 (7 bases). V gave up 4 bases and J gave up 0 bases, with 13 bases separating them. Per the germline V gene, CDR1 is MDHEN and CDR2 is SYDVKM. This CDR3 region has 16 residues. CDR3 coding DNA: TGTGCCAGCAGTTCCGCGGGGGCCCCCTCCTACAATGAGCAGTTCTTC. Protein product: CASSSAGAPSYNEQFF.

CDR3: CSARDLRLAGGSTDTQYF. For the CDR3, the DNA is TGCAGTGCTAGAGATTTAAGACTAGCGGGGGGGTCCACAGATACGCAGTATTTT. The V call is TRBV20-1, the J call TRBJ2-3; 14 positions match TRBD2. Germline CDR1 DFQATT, CDR2 SNEGSKA (reference sequence). The CDR3 runs to 18 residues. V lost 0 bases, J lost 2 bases, and 7 bases stayed unmatched.

The genes are TRBV20-1 and TRBJ1-1; weak D call: TRBD1 (6 bases). Germline CDR1 DFQATT, CDR2 SNEGSKA (reference sequence). This CDR3 comprises 14 residues. The V and J ends lost 1 base and 4 bases respectively, with 13 bases between them. The CDR3 loop is CSARALRGGTEAFF. In DNA, the CDR3 is TGCAGTGCTAGAGCGCTCAGGGGTGGCACTGAAGCTTTCTTT.

This clonotype has just a few counts. The genes are TRBV12-3 or TRBV12-4 and TRBJ2-7, with D unclear. Trimming cost V 7 bases and J 1 base, with 17 bases left between them. The CDR3 is made up of 15 amino acids. The CDR3 reads CASIISYVLSYEQYF. As DNA, the CDR3 is TGTGCCAGCATTATATCCTACGTACTATCCTACGAGCAGTACTTC.

The V call is TRBV4-2, the J call TRBJ2-1; 11 bases agree with TRBD2. Germline V CDR1 and CDR2: LGHNA, YNFKEQ. V shed 4 bases, J shed 7 bases, and the junction held 9 bases outside the gene matches. CDR3 length equals 16 residues. The CDR3 sequence is CASSPRLAGSLNEQFF. The CDR3 DNA follows: TGTGCCAGCAGCCCCCGACTAGCGGGGTCATTGAATGAGCAGTTCTTC.

This clonotype was counted a few times. The CDR3 DNA follows: TGTGCCAGCAGTCCCCGACAGGGGTATGGCTACACCTTC. It specifies CASSPRQGYGYTF. The chain has TRBV12-3 or TRBV12-4 and TRBJ1-2; the match to TRBD1 covers 8 bases. The CDR3 is 13 residues long. With V trimmed by 5 bases and J by 5 bases, 4 bases remained unmatched.

The CDR3 DNA sequence: TGTGCCACCAGCCTCGGACAGGGCCAGATCCCGACAACTAATGAAAAACTGTTTTTT. Translating gives CATSLGQGQIPTTNEKLFF. The chain employs TRBV15 and TRBJ1-4; 8 bases map to TRBD1. The CDR3 has 19 residues. V shed 5 bases, J shed 0 bases, and the junction held 14 bases outside the gene matches. Germline lookup yields CDR1 LNHNV and CDR2 YYDKDF (reference sequence).

V usage is TRBV20-1 and J usage is TRBJ1-3, with 7 nucleotides matching TRBD1. The CDR3 runs to 14 residues. Germline V gene data show CDR1 as DFQATT and CDR2 as SNEGSKA (reference sequence). After removal of 1 base from V and 4 bases from J, the junction contained 4 bases not matched to a gene. This CDR3 reads CSARAGGGGNTIYF. The CDR3 DNA sequence: TGCAGTGCTAGAGCAGGGGGAGGGGGAAACACCATATATTTT.

This clonotype was recorded a few times. The CDR3 DNA follows: TGTGCCAGCAGTCCCTCGAGGGGGGCGCCGTACCAAGAGACCCAGTACTTC. Translated, it gives CASSPSRGAPYQETQYF. The chain carries TRBV28 and TRBJ2-5; D may match TRBD1 or TRBD2 (6 bases each). Trimming shortened V by 5 bases and J by 0 bases, and 19 bases separated the two germline ends. The CDR3 sequence is 17 residues long. CDR1 is MDHEN, CDR2 SYDVKM, per germline. The whole variable domain, filled in from reference TRBV28 and TRBJ2-5, reads DVKVTQSSRYLVKRTGEKVFLECVQDMDHENMFWYRQDPGLGLRLIYFSYDVKMKEKGDIPEGYSVSREKKERFSLILESASTNQTSMYLCASSPSRGAPYQETQYFGPGTRLLVL.

The chain combines TRBV29-1 with TRBJ2-7, with D hard to call. Germline CDR1 is SQVTM and CDR2 is ANQGSEA. V lost 4 bases and J lost 0, with 7 bases in between. The CDR3 has 12 residues. CDR3 sequence: CSVGAHSYEQYF. CDR3 coding DNA: TGCAGCGTTGGGGCCCACTCCTACGAGCAGTACTTC.

The chain is built from TRBV6-2 or TRBV6-3 and TRBJ2-1; 9 bases map to TRBD2. This CDR3 has 18 residues. The trim removed 6 bases at V and 2 bases at J, leaving 14 bases unmatched. Germline V gives CDR1 MNHEY, CDR2 SVGEGT. CDR3 in DNA: TGTGCCAGCAGCTATATGTTGCTAGCGGGGCATACCTACAATGAGCAGTTCTTC. Translated, it gives CASSYMLLAGHTYNEQFF.

The chain carries TRBV3-1 and TRBJ2-1; D possibly matches TRBD1 or TRBD2 (5 bases each). The CDR3 spans 19 residues. V gave up 0 bases and J gave up 3 bases, with 21 bases separating them. Germline CDR1 LGHDT, CDR2 YNNKEL (reference sequence). The CDR3 protein is CASSQDVFWGTNRYNEQFF. The CDR3, as DNA: TGTGCCAGCAGCCAAGATGTGTTTTGGGGGACCAATCGCTACAATGAGCAGTTCTTC.

This clonotype was detected only a few times. The chain links TRBV30 to TRBJ2-2, with D uncertain. The CDR3 length is 13 residues. Trimming removed 2 bases at V and 5 bases at J, with 9 bases between. The V gene's germline CDR1 is GTSNPN and CDR2 SVGIG (reference sequence). Here the CDR3 DNA reads TGTGCCTGGAGTCCAACTCGAACCGGGGAGCTGTTTTTT. Translated, it gives CAWSPTRTGELFF.

This clonotype was seen a few times. The chain recombines TRBV27 with TRBJ2-7; D uncertain. The CDR3 length is 12 residues. Germline CDR1 and CDR2: MNHEY and SMNVEV (reference sequence). V dropped 7 bases and J dropped 7 bases, with 14 bases sitting between them. Written as DNA, the CDR3 is TGTGCCAGCATGTCTCCCCCCCGGGAGCAGTACTTC. Protein sequence: CASMSPPREQYF.

This chain uses TRBV28 with TRBJ1-6, with TRBD1 as a possible D gene (5 bases). V gave up 1 base and J gave up 9 bases, with 13 bases separating them. From germline, CDR1 is MDHEN and CDR2 SYDVKM. The CDR3 spans 15 residues. The CDR3, as DNA: TGTGCCAGCAGTTTATCGGGGCCACCCAGTTCACCCCTCCACTTT. It specifies CASSLSGPPSSPLHF.

This chain uses TRBV12-3 or TRBV12-4 with TRBJ1-4; 8 nucleotides line up with TRBD1. The CDR3 is 14 residues long. The trim removed 3 bases at V and 12 bases at J, leaving 9 bases unmatched. In DNA, the CDR3 is TGTGCCAGCAGTTTGCTAGGACAGGGCCGTGAACTGTTTTTT. It encodes CASSLLGQGRELFF.

CDR3 amino acids: CASSPPGQFYEQYF. CDR3 in DNA: TGTGCCAGCAGCCCACCGGGACAATTCTACGAGCAGTACTTC. The chain is built from TRBV7-9 and TRBJ2-7; weak D call: TRBD1 (6 bases). V lost 5 bases to trimming and J lost 3 bases, with 14 bases between them. Germline V gene data show CDR1 as SEHNR and CDR2 as FQNEAQ (reference sequence). This CDR3 contains 14 residues.

This clonotype was counted between two and nine times. The chain is built from TRBV29-1 and TRBJ2-1; 8 bases fit TRBD1. Looked up from germline, CDR1 is SQVTM and CDR2 is ANQGSEA. J was trimmed by 9 bases and V by 6 bases; bases with no gene match: 7. CDR3 length equals 12 residues. CDR3 DNA: TGCAGCGTCCACGGACAGGGTGGTGAGCAGTTCTTC. Protein product: CSVHGQGGEQFF.

V is TRBV13 and J is TRBJ2-1; D possibly matches TRBD1 or TRBD2 (5 bases each). V was trimmed by 5 bases and J by 7 bases, leaving 24 bases between them. There are 17 residues in the CDR3. CDR1 is PRHDT and CDR2 is FYEKMQ in the germline V gene (reference sequence). CDR3 sequence reads: CASSDRIQGVLGNEQFF. CDR3 coding DNA: TGTGCCAGCAGCGATCGGATCCAGGGAGTTCTAGGTAATGAGCAGTTCTTC.

This clonotype was seen only a few times. This chain's CDR3 is CASSQQGGVKRLFF. The CDR3 DNA sequence: TGTGCCAGCAGCCAACAGGGAGGGGTGAAAAGACTGTTTTTT. The chain recombines TRBV3-1 with TRBJ1-4, with a weak D call TRBD1 (5 bases). This CDR3 contains 14 residues. V was shortened by 2 bases and J by 13 bases, with 17 bases between the two germline ends. Germline lookup yields CDR1 LGHDT and CDR2 YNNKEL (reference sequence). The full variable domain, rest sourced from reference TRBV3-1 and TRBJ1-4, is DTAVSQTPKYLVTQMGNDKSIKCEQNLGHDTMYWYKQDSKKFLKIMFSYNNKELIINETVPNRFSPKSPDKAHLNLHINSLELGDSAVYFCASSQQGGVKRLFFGSGTQLSVL.

This clonotype was seen only a few times. The chain joins TRBV7-2 to TRBJ2-7; TRBD2 might be the D (6 bases). This CDR3 spans 14 amino acids. Germline V gene data show CDR1 as SGHTA and CDR2 as FQGNSA. Trimming left V 7 bases short and J 0 bases short, with 13 bases between. This chain's CDR3 is CASTVSGYSYEQYF. CDR3 nucleotides: TGTGCCAGCACCGTAAGCGGGTACTCCTACGAGCAGTACTTC. The variable domain in full, with the rest retrieved from reference TRBV7-2 and TRBJ2-7, is GAGVSQSPSNKVTEKGKDVELRCDPISGHTALYWYRQSLGQGLEFLIYFQGNSAPDKSGLPSDRFSAERTGGSVSTLTIQRTQQEDSAVYLCASTVSGYSYEQYFGPGTRLTVT.

V is TRBV10-3 and J is TRBJ1-5; weak D call: TRBD1 (6 bases). Germline-derived CDR1 and CDR2 are ENHRY and SYGVKD. Trimming removed 4 bases from V and 4 bases from J, with 11 bases in between. The CDR3 is made up of 14 amino acids. CDR3 in amino acids: CAISAGGANQPQHF. CDR3 DNA: TGTGCCATCAGTGCTGGGGGGGCTAATCAGCCCCAGCATTTT.

This clonotype was seen a few times. The genes are TRBV4-3 and TRBJ2-1; tentatively, D is TRBD2 (5 bases). Germline V CDR1 and CDR2: LGHNA, YSLEER. V was shortened by 1 base and J by 0 bases, with 10 bases between the two germline ends. CDR3 size: 16 residues. The CDR3 loop is CASSQARGSSYNEQFF. The CDR3 DNA reads TGCGCCAGCAGCCAAGCCCGGGGTTCCTCCTACAATGAGCAGTTCTTC.

Only a few counts were recorded for this clonotype. V usage is TRBV5-1 and J usage is TRBJ2-2, with D perhaps TRBD1 or TRBD2 (5 bases each). This CDR3 contains 16 residues. Per the germline V gene, CDR1 is SGHRS and CDR2 is YFSETQ. Trimming cost V 2 bases and J 6 bases, with 17 bases left between them. CDR3 sequence (DNA): TGCGCCAGCAGCTTAACCTCCGGGACCAGCCCCGGGGAGCTGTTTTTT. It translates to CASSLTSGTSPGELFF. The full variable domain, its missing parts supplied by reference TRBV5-1 and TRBJ2-2, is KAGVTQTPRYLIKTRGQQVTLSCSPISGHRSVSWYQQTPGQGLQFLFEYFSETQRNKGNFPGRFSGRQFSNSRSEMNVSTLELGDSALYLCASSLTSGTSPGELFFGEGSRLTVL.

The J gene is TRBJ2-7, the V gene TRBV7-2; 7 positions agree with TRBD1. This CDR3 has 14 residues. The junction had 4 bases not matched to a gene; V was cut back by 3 bases and J by 2 bases. Germline loops: CDR1 SGHTA, CDR2 FQGNSA. The CDR3 loop reads CASSFLDRAYEQYF. The CDR3 DNA reads TGTGCCAGCAGCTTCCTCGACAGGGCCTACGAGCAGTACTTC.

The DNA of the CDR3 is TGCAGTGCCAAGCGGACTAGCGGGGGCTCCGCCCAGTTCTTC. Translating it yields CSAKRTSGGSAQFF. This rearrangement joins TRBV20-1 to TRBJ2-1, with TRBD2 identical over 13 bases. CDR3 length: 14 residues. Unmatched junction bases numbered 12, after V lost 6 bases and J lost 13 bases. Germline CDR1 and CDR2: DFQATT and SNEGSKA (reference sequence).

This clonotype was picked up a small number of times. This sequence joins TRBV7-2 and TRBJ1-1; 8 bases match TRBD1. CDR3 length: 15 residues. Germline CDR1 and CDR2: SGHTA and FQGNSA. V dropped 5 bases and J dropped 1; count of bases not matched to a gene: 6. The CDR3 region has the DNA TGTGCCAGCAGCCTCCGACAGGGGCCGAACACTGAAGCTTTCTTT. It codes for CASSLRQGPNTEAFF. The full variable domain, completed using reference TRBV7-2 and TRBJ1-1, is GAGVSQSPSNKVTEKGKDVELRCDPISGHTALYWYRQSLGQGLEFLIYFQGNSAPDKSGLPSDRFSAERTGGSVSTLTIQRTQQEDSAVYLCASSLRQGPNTEAFFGQGTRLTVV.

V gene TRBV4-1 combines with J gene TRBJ1-5; 10 bases are shared with TRBD1. Looked up from germline, CDR1 is MGHRA and CDR2 is YSYEKL. This CDR3 comprises 17 residues. V gave up 4 bases and J gave up 5 bases; unmatched junction bases: 11. Written as DNA, the CDR3 is TGCGCCAGCAGCCGAACTCTGCGGGACAGGGGAGATCAGCCCCAGCATTTT. Encoded protein: CASSRTLRDRGDQPQHF.

This clonotype was seen more than once but under ten times. V is TRBV10-3 and J is TRBJ1-3, with D perhaps TRBD1 (5 bases). CDR1 is ENHRY and CDR2 is SYGVKD in the germline V gene. Deletions cut 10 bases from V and 4 bases from J, with 11 bases between. The CDR3 has 12 residues. This chain's CDR3 is CATFGHGNTIYF. The CDR3 nucleotides are TGTGCCACCTTCGGACACGGAAACACCATATATTTT.

This clonotype was seen many times. CDR3 residues: CASSQGGLASGTDTQYF. The CDR3 nucleotides read TGCGCCAGCAGCCAAGGGGGGTTGGCTAGCGGCACAGATACGCAGTATTTT. V and J are TRBV4-3 and TRBJ2-3; possibly TRBD2 for D (6 bases). The CDR3 extends over 17 amino acids. Germline-derived CDR1 and CDR2 are LGHNA and YSLEER. V was clipped by 1 base and J by 1 base, with 15 bases between them.

The rearrangement joins TRBV5-1 to TRBJ2-7; 8 nucleotides line up with TRBD1. The CDR3 runs 14 residues. Germline V CDR1 and CDR2: SGHRS, YFSETQ. After removal of 4 bases from V and 3 bases from J, the junction contained 6 bases not matched to a gene. CDR3 amino acids: CASSRGQDHYEQYF. In DNA form, the CDR3 reads TGCGCCAGCAGCCGGGGACAGGACCACTACGAGCAGTACTTC. Complete variable domain (other parts from reference TRBV5-1 and TRBJ2-7): KAGVTQTPRYLIKTRGQQVTLSCSPISGHRSVSWYQQTPGQGLQFLFEYFSETQRNKGNFPGRFSGRQFSNSRSEMNVSTLELGDSALYLCASSRGQDHYEQYFGPGTRLTVT.